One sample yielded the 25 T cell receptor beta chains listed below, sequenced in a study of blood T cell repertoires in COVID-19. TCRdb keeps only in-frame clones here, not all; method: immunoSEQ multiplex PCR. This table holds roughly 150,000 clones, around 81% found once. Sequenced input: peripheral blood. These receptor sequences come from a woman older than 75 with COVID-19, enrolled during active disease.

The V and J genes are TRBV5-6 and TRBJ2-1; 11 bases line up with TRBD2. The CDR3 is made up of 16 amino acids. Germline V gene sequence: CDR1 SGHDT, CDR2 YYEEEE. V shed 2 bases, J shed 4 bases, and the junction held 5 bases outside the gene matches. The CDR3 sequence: CASSFLLAGAYNEQFF. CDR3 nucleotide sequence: TGTGCCAGCAGCTTCCTACTAGCGGGGGCTTACAATGAGCAGTTCTTC.

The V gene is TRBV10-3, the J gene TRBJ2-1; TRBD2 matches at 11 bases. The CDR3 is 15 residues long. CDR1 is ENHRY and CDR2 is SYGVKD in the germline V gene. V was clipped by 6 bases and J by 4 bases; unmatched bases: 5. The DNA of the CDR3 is TGTGCCATCAGGGCGACTAGCGGGAAGTACAATGAGCAGTTCTTC. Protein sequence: CAIRATSGKYNEQFF.

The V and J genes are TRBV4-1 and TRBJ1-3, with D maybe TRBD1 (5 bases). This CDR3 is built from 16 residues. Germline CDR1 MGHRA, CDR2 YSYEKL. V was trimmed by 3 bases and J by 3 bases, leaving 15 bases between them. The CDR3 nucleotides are TGCGCCAGCAGCCAGTGGCAGGGTGTCGGTGGAAACACCATATATTTT. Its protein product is CASSQWQGVGGNTIYF.

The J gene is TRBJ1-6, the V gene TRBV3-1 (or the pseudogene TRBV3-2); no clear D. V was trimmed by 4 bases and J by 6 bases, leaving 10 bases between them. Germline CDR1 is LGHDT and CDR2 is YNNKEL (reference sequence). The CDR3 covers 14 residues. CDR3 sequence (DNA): TGTGCCAGCAGCCCCCGGACTGTTAATTCACCCCTCCACTTT. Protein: CASSPRTVNSPLHF.

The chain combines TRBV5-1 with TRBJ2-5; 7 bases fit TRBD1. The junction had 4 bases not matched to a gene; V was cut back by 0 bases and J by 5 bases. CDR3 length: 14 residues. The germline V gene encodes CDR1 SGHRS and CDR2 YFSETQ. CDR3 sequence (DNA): TGCGCCAGCAGCTTGGGACAGGGTTCGGAGACCCAGTACTTC. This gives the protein CASSLGQGSETQYF. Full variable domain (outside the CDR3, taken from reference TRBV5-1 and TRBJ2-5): KAGVTQTPRYLIKTRGQQVTLSCSPISGHRSVSWYQQTPGQGLQFLFEYFSETQRNKGNFPGRFSGRQFSNSRSEMNVSTLELGDSALYLCASSLGQGSETQYFGPGTRLLVL.

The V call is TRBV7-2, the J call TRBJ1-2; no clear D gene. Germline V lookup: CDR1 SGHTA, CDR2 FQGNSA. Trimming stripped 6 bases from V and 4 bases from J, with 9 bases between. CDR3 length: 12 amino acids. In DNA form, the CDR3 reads TGTGCCAGCAGTTCTCGGAGCTATGGCTACACCTTC. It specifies CASSSRSYGYTF.

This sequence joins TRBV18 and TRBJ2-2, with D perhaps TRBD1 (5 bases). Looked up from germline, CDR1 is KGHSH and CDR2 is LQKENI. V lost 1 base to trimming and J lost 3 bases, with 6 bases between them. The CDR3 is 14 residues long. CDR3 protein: CASSPRGDTGELFF. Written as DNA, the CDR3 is TGTGCCAGCTCACCACGGGGCGACACCGGGGAGCTGTTTTTT.

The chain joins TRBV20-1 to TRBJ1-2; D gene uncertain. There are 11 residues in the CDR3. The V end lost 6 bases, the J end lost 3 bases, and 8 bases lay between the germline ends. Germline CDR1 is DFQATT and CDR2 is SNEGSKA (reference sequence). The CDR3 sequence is CSAPGDYGYTF. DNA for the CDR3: TGCAGTGCGCCTGGAGACTATGGCTACACCTTC.

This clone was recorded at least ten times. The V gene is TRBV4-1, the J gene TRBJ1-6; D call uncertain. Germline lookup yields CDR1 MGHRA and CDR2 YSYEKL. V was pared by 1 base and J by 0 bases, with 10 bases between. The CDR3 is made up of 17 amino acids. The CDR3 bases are TGCGCCAGCAGCCAAGTCGAGCGAAGCTCCTATAATTCACCCCTCCACTTT. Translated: CASSQVERSSYNSPLHF.

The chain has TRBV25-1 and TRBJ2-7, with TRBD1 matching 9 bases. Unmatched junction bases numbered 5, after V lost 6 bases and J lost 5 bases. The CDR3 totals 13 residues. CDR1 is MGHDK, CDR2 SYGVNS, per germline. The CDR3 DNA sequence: TGTGCCAGCAGCGGACAGGGGCATCACGAGCAGTACTTC. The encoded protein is CASSGQGHHEQYF.

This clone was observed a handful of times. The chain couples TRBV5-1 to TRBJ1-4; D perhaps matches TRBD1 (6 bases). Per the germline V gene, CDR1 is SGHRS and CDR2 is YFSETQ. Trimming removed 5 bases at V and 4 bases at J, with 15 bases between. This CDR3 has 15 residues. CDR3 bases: TGCGCCAGCAGAGCCACAGGGTGGGGTAATGAAAAACTGTTTTTT. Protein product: CASRATGWGNEKLFF.

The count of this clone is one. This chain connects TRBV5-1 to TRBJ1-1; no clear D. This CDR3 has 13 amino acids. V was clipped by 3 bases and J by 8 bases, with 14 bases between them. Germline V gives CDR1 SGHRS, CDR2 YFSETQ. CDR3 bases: TGCGCCAGCAGCTCCCCGAGGGTTCCCGAAGCTTTCTTT. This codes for CASSSPRVPEAFF.

The CDR3 region has the DNA TGCAGTGCTAGTGAGCGACTAGCGGGAGTCACCAATGAGCAGTTCTTC. Translated: CSASERLAGVTNEQFF. The J gene is TRBJ2-1, the V gene TRBV20-1, with TRBD2 identical over 12 bases. The CDR3 covers 16 residues. Unmatched junction bases numbered 9, after V lost 3 bases and J lost 6 bases. Looked up from germline, CDR1 is DFQATT and CDR2 is SNEGSKA (reference sequence).

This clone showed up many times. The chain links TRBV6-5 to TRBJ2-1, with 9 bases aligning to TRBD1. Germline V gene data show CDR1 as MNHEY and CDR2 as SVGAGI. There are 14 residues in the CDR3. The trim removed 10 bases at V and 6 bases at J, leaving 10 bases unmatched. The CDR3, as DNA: TGTGCCACTCGTCCCGGGACAGGGTTCAATGAGCAGTTCTTC. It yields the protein CATRPGTGFNEQFF.

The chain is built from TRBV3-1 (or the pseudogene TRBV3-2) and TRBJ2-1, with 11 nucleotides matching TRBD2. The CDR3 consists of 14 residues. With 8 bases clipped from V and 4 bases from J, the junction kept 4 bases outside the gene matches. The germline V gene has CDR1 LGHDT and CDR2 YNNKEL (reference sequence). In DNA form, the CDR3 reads TGTGCCAGCGGAGGGACTAGCGGTTACAATGAGCAGTTCTTC. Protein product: CASGGTSGYNEQFF.

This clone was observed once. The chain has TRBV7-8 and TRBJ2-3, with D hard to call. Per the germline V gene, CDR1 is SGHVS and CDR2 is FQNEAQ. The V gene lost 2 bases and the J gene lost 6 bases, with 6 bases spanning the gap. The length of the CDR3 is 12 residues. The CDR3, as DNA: TGTGCCAGCAGCTTATCCGGGGATACGCAGTATTTT. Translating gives CASSLSGDTQYF.

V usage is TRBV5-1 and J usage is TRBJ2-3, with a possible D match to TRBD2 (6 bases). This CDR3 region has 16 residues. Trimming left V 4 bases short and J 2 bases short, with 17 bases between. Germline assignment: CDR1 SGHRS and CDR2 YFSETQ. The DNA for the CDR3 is TGCGCCAGCAGCCCCCGACTTAGCGGAACCACAGATACGCAGTATTTT. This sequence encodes CASSPRLSGTTDTQYF.

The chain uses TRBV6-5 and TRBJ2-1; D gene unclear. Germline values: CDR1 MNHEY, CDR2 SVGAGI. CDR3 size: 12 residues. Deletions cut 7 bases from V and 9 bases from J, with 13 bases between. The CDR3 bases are TGTGCCAGCACCGAGGTTAATGGTGAGCAGTTCTTC. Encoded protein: CASTEVNGEQFF.

Here the CDR3 DNA reads TGTGCCAGTAGTTTCTCCCAGGGGGTCGGGGAGCTGTTTTTT. Translation gives CASSFSQGVGELFF. The chain combines TRBV19 with TRBJ2-2; TRBD1 agrees at 7 bases. Germline CDR1 and CDR2: LNHDA and SQIVND (reference sequence). V gave up 5 bases and J gave up 7 bases; unmatched junction bases: 7. The length of the CDR3 is 14 residues.

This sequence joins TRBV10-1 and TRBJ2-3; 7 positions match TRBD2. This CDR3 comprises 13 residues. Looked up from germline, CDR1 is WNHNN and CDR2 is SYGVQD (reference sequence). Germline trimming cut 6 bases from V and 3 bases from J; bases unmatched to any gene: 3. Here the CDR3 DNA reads TGCGCCAGCAGCTCCGGGGGGACAGATACGCAGTATTTT. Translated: CASSSGGTDTQYF.

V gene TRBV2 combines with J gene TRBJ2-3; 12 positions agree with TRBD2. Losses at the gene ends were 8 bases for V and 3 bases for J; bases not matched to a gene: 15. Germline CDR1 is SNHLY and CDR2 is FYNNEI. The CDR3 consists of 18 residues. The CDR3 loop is CASRAPSGGASITDTQYF. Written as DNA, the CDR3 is TGTGCCAGCCGAGCCCCTAGCGGGGGGGCCTCGATAACAGATACGCAGTATTTT. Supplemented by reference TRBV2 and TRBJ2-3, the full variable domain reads EPEVTQTPSHQVTQMGQEVILRCVPISNHLYFYWYRQILGQKVEFLVSFYNNEISEKSEIFDDQFSVERPDGSNFTLKIRSTKLEDSAMYFCASRAPSGGASITDTQYFGPGTRLTVL.

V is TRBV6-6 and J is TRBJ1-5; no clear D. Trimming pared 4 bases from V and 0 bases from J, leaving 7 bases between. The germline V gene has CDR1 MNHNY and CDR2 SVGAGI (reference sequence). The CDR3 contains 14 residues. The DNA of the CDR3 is TGTGCCAGCAGTTCCGTAAATAGCAATCAGCCCCAGCATTTT. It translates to CASSSVNSNQPQHF.

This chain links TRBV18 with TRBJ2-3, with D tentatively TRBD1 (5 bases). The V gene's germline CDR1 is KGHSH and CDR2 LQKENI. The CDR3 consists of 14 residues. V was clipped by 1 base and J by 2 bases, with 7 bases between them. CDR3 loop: CASSPQQDTDTQYF. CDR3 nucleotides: TGTGCCAGCTCACCACAACAGGACACAGATACGCAGTATTTT.

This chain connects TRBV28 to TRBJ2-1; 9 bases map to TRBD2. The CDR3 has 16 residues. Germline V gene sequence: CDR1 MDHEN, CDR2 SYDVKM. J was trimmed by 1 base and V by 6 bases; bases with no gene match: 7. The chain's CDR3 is CASRISGRGSYNEQFF. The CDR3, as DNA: TGTGCCAGCAGGATTAGCGGGAGAGGTTCCTACAATGAGCAGTTCTTC.

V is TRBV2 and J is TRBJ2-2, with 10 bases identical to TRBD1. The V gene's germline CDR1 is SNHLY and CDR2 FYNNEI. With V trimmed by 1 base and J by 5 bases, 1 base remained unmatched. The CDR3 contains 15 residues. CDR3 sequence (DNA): TGTGCCAGCAGTGAAGGGACAGGGGGAACCGGGGAGCTGTTTTTT. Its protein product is CASSEGTGGTGELFF.